Shown below are 9 T cell receptor beta chains from a single sample sequenced in a study of blood T cell repertoires in COVID-19. Assay: immunoSEQ multiplex PCR; the TCRdb copy retains only in-frame clones and omits some. The profile covers more than 100,000 clones, with over 75% appearing a single time and about 2% taken by the ten largest. The source material was peripheral blood. The receptors come from a man in his 70s with active COVID-19.

This sequence joins TRBV5-1 and TRBJ1-2; no definite D call. The CDR3 contains 15 residues. V was pared by 0 bases and J by 0 bases, with 9 bases between. Germline V lookup: CDR1 SGHRS, CDR2 YFSETQ. The CDR3 bases are TGCGCCAGCAGCTTGGGCGGCACCGCTAACTATGGCTACACCTTC. Translated, it gives CASSLGGTANYGYTF.

This rearrangement joins TRBV5-1 to TRBJ2-1; perhaps TRBD2 as D (6 bases). Trimming took 4 bases from V and 7 from J, leaving 18 bases between them. The V gene's germline CDR1 is SGHRS and CDR2 YFSETQ. This CDR3 is built from 15 residues. The CDR3 DNA follows: TGCGCCAGCAGCGGGACTCTATCAGGACGGAATGAGCAGTTCTTC. Translated, it gives CASSGTLSGRNEQFF.

The rearrangement uses TRBV27 and TRBJ2-1; no reliable D call. V was clipped by 3 bases and J by 2 bases, with 8 bases between them. The CDR3 extends over 14 amino acids. Per germline, CDR1 MNHEY and CDR2 SMNVEV (reference sequence). CDR3 coding DNA: TGTGCCAGCAGTTTGAGCCCTACCTACAATGAGCAGTTCTTC. The encoded protein is CASSLSPTYNEQFF.

This chain uses TRBV10-3 with TRBJ2-7, with 7 bases matching TRBD1. J was trimmed by 3 bases and V by 7 bases; bases with no gene match: 9. CDR3 size: 14 residues. Germline V lookup: CDR1 ENHRY, CDR2 SYGVKD. The CDR3 bases are TGTGCCATCACCCCGGGACAGAGCTTCTACGAGCAGTACTTC. Translated: CAITPGQSFYEQYF.

The CDR3 DNA sequence: TGTGCCAGCAGCCGTGATATCGGGGAGACCCAGTACTTC. It codes for CASSRDIGETQYF. The V and J genes are TRBV5-4 and TRBJ2-5; the D is unclear. Per the germline V gene, CDR1 is SGHNT and CDR2 is YYREEE (reference sequence). The CDR3 spans 13 residues. The germline V and J ends were trimmed by 4 bases and 5 bases, with 12 bases remaining between them.

This chain links TRBV18 with TRBJ1-1; 8 nucleotides line up with TRBD1. The CDR3 loop spans 14 amino acids. Germline CDR1 and CDR2: KGHSH and LQKENI. With V trimmed by 6 bases and J by 5 bases, 8 bases remained unmatched. Written as DNA, the CDR3 is TGTGCCAGCTCCCCCGACAGGGGTAGGACTGAAGCTTTCTTT. It encodes CASSPDRGRTEAFF.

The chain is built from TRBV5-1 and TRBJ1-6, with unresolved D. Per the germline V gene, CDR1 is SGHRS and CDR2 is YFSETQ. The CDR3 covers 15 residues. Trimming stripped 5 bases from V and 0 bases from J, with 9 bases between. The CDR3 sequence is CASRAESSYNSPLHF. Here the CDR3 DNA reads TGCGCCAGCAGGGCGGAGAGCTCCTATAATTCACCCCTCCACTTT.

V and J are TRBV25-1 and TRBJ2-7; 8 bases map to TRBD2. This CDR3 contains 13 residues. V was clipped by 5 bases and J by 5 bases; unmatched bases: 5. Germline V gene lookup returns CDR1 MGHDK and CDR2 SYGVNS. The CDR3 loop is CASSPYGRDEQYF. CDR3 coding DNA: TGTGCCAGCAGTCCATACGGGAGGGACGAGCAGTACTTC.

The chain has TRBV2 and TRBJ1-5, with D possibly TRBD1 on 6 matching bases. V lost 5 bases, J lost 13 bases, and 15 bases lay in between. The CDR3 is made up of 12 amino acids. The germline V gene has CDR1 SNHLY and CDR2 FYNNEI. This chain's CDR3 is CASSSDSPRQHF. DNA for the CDR3: TGTGCCAGCAGTTCGGACAGCCCAAGGCAGCATTTT.